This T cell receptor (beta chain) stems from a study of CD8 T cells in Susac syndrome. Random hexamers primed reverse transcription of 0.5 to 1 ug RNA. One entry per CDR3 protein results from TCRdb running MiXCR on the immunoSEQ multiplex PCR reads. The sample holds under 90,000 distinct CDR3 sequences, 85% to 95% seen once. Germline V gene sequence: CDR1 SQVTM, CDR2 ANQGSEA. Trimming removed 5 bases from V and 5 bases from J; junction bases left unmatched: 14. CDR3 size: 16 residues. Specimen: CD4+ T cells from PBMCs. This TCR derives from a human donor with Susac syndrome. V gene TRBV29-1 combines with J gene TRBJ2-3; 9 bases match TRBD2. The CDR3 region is CSVFRLPAGGGDTQYF. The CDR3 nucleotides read TGCAGCGTTTTCCGACTACCCGCGGGGGGGGGAGATACGCAGTATTTT.